This T cell receptor beta chain was retrieved from a study of blood T cell dynamics during melanoma immunotherapy (dated by TCRdb to the early 2020s). Looking at the study overall: Patients with metastatic melanoma were treated with first-line pembrolizumab or nivolumab plus ipilimumab as standard of care in the United Kingdom. To identify early correlates of response, the study profiled peripheral T cell receptor repertoires in patients with metastatic melanoma before and after one cycle of checkpoint inhibitor therapy. Consecutive patients formed a training cohort, and a further independent group of patients from the same centre was pooled into an external validation set. Study-level results and caveats: The study was unable to establish whether the T cell clones driving the repertoire changes were melanoma-specific or instead reflected general immune activation. Patients who later achieved disease control showed a bifurcated PBMC repertoire reorganization at W3, with increased clonality or increased diversity, unlike progressors. The relatively small sample size was acknowledged as a potential limitation on generalization of the results.

The time point label for this specimen denotes: pre-treatment baseline. Blood was sampled before treatment (T0) and at week 3 (W3), after the first cycle of checkpoint blockade. Except for a couple of patients with rapid clinical progression, response was assessed 12 weeks after the first infusion by RECIST 1.1; disease control meant complete response, partial response or stable disease. Patients were excluded for prior systemic cancer treatment, concomitant immunosuppressant therapy or synchronous other active malignancies. To track both circulating cells and T cell turnover, TCR beta was sequenced from bulk PBMC as well as from plasma cell-free DNA. Lymphoprep and SepMate tubes were used to isolate PBMC from blood, and red cell lysis was then performed. DNA from PBMC and sorted T cell subsets was extracted with QIAamp DNA Blood Mini kits. Every bulk PBMC sample was loaded with the same fixed amount of about 380 ng of DNA. TCR beta CDR3 sequences were amplified from genomic DNA using the immunoSEQ TCRb Assay kit according to manufacturer instructions. The KAPA Library Quantification Kit for Illumina platforms was used to quantify pooled libraries by qPCR. Pooled libraries were clustered at roughly 0.6-1.2 pM and sequenced on an Illumina NextSeq 500. The paper's processing steps were these. TCR data were analyzed using immunoSEQ ANALYZER and the R LymphoSeq package. A rearrangement efficiency score was calculated as productive divided by the sum of productive and non-productive CDR3 sequences. Clonality was assessed using the Gini coefficient and diversity using the Renyi index at alpha=1, with pairwise comparisons between timepoints within each patient. In LymphoSeq, clonal relatedness was computed with an edit distance of 3 and repertoire similarity was computed with the Bhattacharyya coefficient. To classify response, a linear discriminant analysis based on week-3 changes in clonality and diversity was built with the R MASS and caret packages. TCRdb's version of the immuneACCESS table is confined to in-frame rearrangements and falls short of the full clone set. An unresolved V gene accounts for under half of the shortfall where checked; the remainder is of unknown origin. V, J and clone size are those of that table, while D and trimming were read from the DNA. The table for this sample lists more than 10,000 clones; about 86% of them were counted only once. The ten largest clonotypes hold roughly 4.4% of the sample.

Reading the germline V gene gives CDR1 MRHNA and CDR2 SNTAGT. V and J lose 4 bases and 6 bases, and a span of 10 bases separates them. Including cysteine and phenylalanine, the CDR3 has 13 amino acids. Here the CDR3 DNA is all that survives: 39 bases in frame from base 1. Concerning this clone itself: This receptor's antigen is unknown. Per-base qualities were not stored, and no clone one base away is much larger.

This sample comprised blood, obtained from a patient treated with checkpoint blockade. This TCR came from a human donor with melanoma. The V and J segments used are TRBV6-4 and TRBJ1-5, with the D gene not clear enough to name. The CDR3 loop reads CASSAQESQPQHF. The DNA reads as follows: TGTGCCAGCAGTGCCCAAGAGAGTCAGCCCCAGCATTTT.